One and the same sample provided the 22 T cell receptor beta chains below, sequenced in a study of T cells in Graves' hyperthyroidism and ophthalmopathy. RNA transcripts gave rise to amplified TCR beta CDR3 regions. The primer set for the first-round RT-PCR of the TCR CDR3 was HTBI. A single record per CDR3 protein comes from TCRdb applying MiXCR to the multiplex PCR reads. The table has 500,000 or so distinct CDR3 sequences, 15% to 20% seen once. Sequenced sample: blood. The receptors shown here come from a woman younger than 35 with Graves' ophthalmopathy.

This clonotype showed up many times. V usage is TRBV30 and J usage is TRBJ2-1; D assignment may be TRBD1 or TRBD2 (5 bases each). CDR1 GTSNPN and CDR2 SVGIG come from the germline V gene (reference sequence). The CDR3 runs to 12 residues. V was shortened by 5 bases and J by 4 bases, with 9 bases between the two germline ends. CDR3: CAWGTQYNEQFF. The CDR3 coding sequence is TGTGCCTGGGGGACCCAATACAATGAGCAGTTCTTC.

There are many counts of this clonotype. The rearrangement joins TRBV7-8 to TRBJ2-3; 8 bases agree with TRBD2. The CDR3 totals 13 residues. Per the germline V gene, CDR1 is SGHVS and CDR2 is FQNEAQ. Trimming removed 10 bases from V and 2 bases from J; junction bases left unmatched: 5. CDR3 in amino acids: CATKRGFTDTQYF. The CDR3 nucleotides are TGTGCCACCAAGCGGGGGTTCACAGATACGCAGTATTTT. Together with reference TRBV7-8 and TRBJ2-3, the CDR3 gives the full variable domain: GAGVSQSPRYKVAKRGQDVALRCDPISGHVSLFWYQQALGQGPEFLTYFQNEAQLDKSGLPSDRFFAERPEGSVSTLKIQRTQQEDSAVYLCATKRGFTDTQYFGPGTRLTVL.

The chain is built from TRBV7-2 and TRBJ2-7, with 8 positions matching TRBD2. Trimming took 2 bases from V and 7 from J; bases not matched to a gene: 10. In germline, CDR1 is SGHTA, CDR2 FQGNSA. The CDR3 loop spans 15 amino acids. The CDR3 loop reads CASSLSGGGGGEQYF. DNA for the CDR3: TGTGCCAGCAGCTTATCCGGGGGGGGGGGGGGTGAGCAGTACTTC.

CDR3 bases: TGTGCCAGTGTTGAACCGGGACTAGCGGGAGATGAGCAGTTCTTC. The encoded protein is CASVEPGLAGDEQFF. The gene calls are TRBV6-5 and TRBJ2-1, with 14 bases matching TRBD2. V trimming: 9 bases; J trimming: 8 bases; junction bases outside the gene matches: 9. Germline V gene lookup returns CDR1 MNHEY and CDR2 SVGAGI. The CDR3 loop spans 15 amino acids.

This clonotype was recorded many times. The rearrangement uses TRBV7-9 and TRBJ2-7, with 10 bases identical to TRBD1. Trimming cost V 5 bases and J 5 bases; bases outside gene matches: 6. CDR3 length: 14 residues. Per germline, CDR1 SEHNR and CDR2 FQNEAQ (reference sequence). The CDR3 bases are TGTGCCAGCAGCATAACCGGGACAGGGGACGAGCAGTACTTC. Its translation: CASSITGTGDEQYF.

The chain employs TRBV20-1 and TRBJ2-7, with TRBD2 matching 12 bases. V was clipped by 6 bases and J by 4 bases; unmatched bases: 4. Germline-derived CDR1 and CDR2 are DFQATT and SNEGSKA (reference sequence). This CDR3 has 13 amino acids. CDR3 nucleotide sequence: TGCAGTGCCGACGGACTAGCGGGATACGAGCAGTACTTC. This translates into CSADGLAGYEQYF.

V gene TRBV25-1 combines with J gene TRBJ2-5; no definite D call. The CDR3 covers 14 residues. CDR1 and CDR2 from the germline V gene are MGHDK and SYGVNS. V was cut by 1 base and J by 6 bases, with 12 bases left in between. This CDR3 is CASSEFWGTKTQYF. In DNA, the CDR3 is TGTGCCAGCAGTGAATTTTGGGGTACGAAGACCCAGTACTTC.

This chain joins TRBV5-1 and TRBJ2-1; TRBD2 matches at 11 bases. Trimming took 3 bases from V and 6 from J; bases not matched to a gene: 5. There are 15 residues in the CDR3. The germline gives CDR1 SGHRS, CDR2 YFSETQ. The CDR3, as DNA: TGCGCCAGCAGCTCTAGCGGGGGGACTGGCAATGAGCAGTTCTTC. Protein product: CASSSSGGTGNEQFF.

In its sample, this clonotype was seen once. This chain joins TRBV6-1 and TRBJ1-1; D is perhaps TRBD1 (6 bases). The CDR3 is 13 amino acids. The germline gives CDR1 MNHNS, CDR2 SASEGT. Trimming left V 8 bases short and J 2 bases short, with 12 bases between. This chain's CDR3 is CASGGQTNTEAFF. CDR3 coding DNA: TGTGCCAGCGGCGGACAGACTAACACTGAAGCTTTCTTT.

The chain carries TRBV5-5 and TRBJ1-6; 10 positions agree with TRBD1. The V segment lost 4 bases and the J segment 9 bases; nucleotides outside the gene matches: 7. The V gene's germline CDR1 is SGHKS and CDR2 YYEKEE (reference sequence). The CDR3 length is 15 residues. The DNA for the CDR3 is TGTGCCAGCAGCACAACCGGGACAGGGGTTTCACCCCTCCACTTT. Amino acid sequence: CASSTTGTGVSPLHF.

Note on this clonotype: A much larger clonotype is one base distant, so this may be a read error. This sequence joins TRBV6-5 and TRBJ2-1, with D unclear. The V end lost 2 bases, the J end lost 2 bases, and 10 bases lay between the germline ends. Germline CDR1 is MNHEY and CDR2 is SVGAGI. There are 15 residues in the CDR3. The chain's CDR3 is CASSYANSTYNEQFF. The CDR3 coding sequence is TGTGCCAGCAGTTACGCGAACTCCACCTACAATGAGCAGTTCTTC.

This clonotype was seen more than once but under ten times. The chain is built from TRBV29-1 and TRBJ2-7; unclear D gene. The length of the CDR3 is 10 residues. Germline V gives CDR1 SQVTM, CDR2 ANQGSEA. V was pared by 2 bases and J by 6 bases, with 5 bases between. The CDR3 DNA sequence: TGCAGCGTTGAATACTGCGAGCAGTACTTC. Its translation is CSVEYCEQYF.

This clonotype was seen ten or more times. V and J are TRBV11-2 and TRBJ1-1; no reliable D call. This CDR3 contains 14 residues. CDR1 SGHAT and CDR2 FQNNGV come from the germline V gene. Trimming cost V 9 bases and J 4 bases, with 18 bases left between them. The CDR3 is CASPGWGVTTEAFF. For the CDR3, the DNA is TGTGCCAGTCCCGGGTGGGGTGTGACCACTGAAGCTTTCTTT.

This chain connects TRBV28 to TRBJ1-2; D is perhaps TRBD1 (5 bases). Germline CDR1 is MDHEN and CDR2 is SYDVKM. The CDR3 loop spans 12 amino acids. V was shortened by 7 bases and J by 5 bases, with 11 bases between the two germline ends. This CDR3 is CASTLGGYGYTF. In DNA, the CDR3 is TGTGCCAGCACCCTGGGGGGGTATGGCTACACCTTC.

In this sample, this clonotype turned up many times. The gene calls are TRBV6-2 or TRBV6-3 and TRBJ2-1; 8 nucleotides line up with TRBD2. Trimming removed 7 bases from V and 5 bases from J; junction bases left unmatched: 10. The germline V gene encodes CDR1 MNHEY and CDR2 SVGEGT. The CDR3 contains 15 residues. CDR3 in amino acids: CASTTSGLANNEQFF. CDR3 sequence (DNA): TGTGCCAGCACTACATCTGGACTAGCCAACAATGAGCAGTTCTTC.

The rearrangement joins TRBV10-3 to TRBJ2-1; 8 bases fit TRBD1. CDR3 length equals 15 residues. CDR1 and CDR2 (germline): ENHRY, SYGVKD. V was clipped by 5 bases and J by 7 bases; unmatched bases: 10. CDR3 DNA sequence: TGTGCCATCAGTAAACCCGAGACAGGGGTGAATGAGCAGTTCTTC. Translated: CAISKPETGVNEQFF.

This sequence joins TRBV19 and TRBJ1-2; possibly TRBD1 for D (6 bases). Germline CDR1 reads LNHDA; CDR2 reads SQIVND (reference sequence). Between the trimmed V and J ends, which lost 7 bases and 2 bases, there was a span of 8 bases. This CDR3 comprises 12 residues. The chain's CDR3 is CASKDRNYGYTF. The CDR3 region has the DNA TGTGCCAGTAAAGACAGGAACTATGGCTACACCTTC.

This clonotype was counted at least ten times. V is TRBV10-3 and J is TRBJ1-2, with TRBD1 matching 8 bases. There are 15 residues in the CDR3. J was trimmed by 6 bases and V by 0 bases; bases with no gene match: 6. Germline V CDR1 and CDR2: ENHRY, SYGVKD. The CDR3 here is CAISESRRGHDGYTF. Here the CDR3 DNA reads TGTGCCATCAGTGAGTCGCGCAGGGGGCATGATGGCTACACCTTC.

This clonotype has ten or more counts. V usage is TRBV7-2 and J usage is TRBJ2-2; D unclear. Trimming shortened V by 0 bases and J by 4 bases, and 9 bases separated the two germline ends. CDR3 length: 15 amino acids. CDR1 is SGHTA, CDR2 FQGNSA, per germline. CDR3 sequence (DNA): TGTGCCAGCAGCTTAGCGCAACTCGTCACCGGGGAGCTGTTTTTT. Translated: CASSLAQLVTGELFF.

This clonotype showed up just a few times. The chain combines TRBV12-3 or TRBV12-4 with TRBJ2-1; possibly TRBD1 for D (6 bases). V lost 6 bases and J lost 2, with 14 bases in between. The CDR3 has 15 amino acids. This chain's CDR3 is CASSPTGMTYNEQFF. The CDR3 bases are TGTGCCAGCAGCCCAACAGGGATGACCTACAATGAGCAGTTCTTC.

The chain is built from TRBV6-1 and TRBJ1-2, with D uncertain. Per the germline V gene, CDR1 is MNHNS and CDR2 is SASEGT. The CDR3 is made up of 13 amino acids. Trimming cost V 5 bases and J 3 bases, with 10 bases left between them. CDR3: CASSWGRDYGYTF. The CDR3 DNA reads TGTGCCAGCAGTTGGGGAAGGGACTATGGCTACACCTTC.

The J gene is TRBJ2-1, the V gene TRBV14, with 9 bases that match TRBD1. V was clipped by 4 bases and J by 3 bases; unmatched bases: 10. There are 17 residues in the CDR3. Germline V gene sequence: CDR1 SGHDN, CDR2 FVKESK. CDR3 nucleotide sequence: TGTGCCAGCAGCCGATACAGGGGGCCCCTGAACTACAATGAGCAGTTCTTC. It yields the protein CASSRYRGPLNYNEQFF. Looking up the rest from reference TRBV14 and TRBJ2-1 gives the full variable domain: EAGVTQFPSHSVIEKGQTVTLRCDPISGHDNLYWYRRVMGKEIKFLLHFVKESKQDESGMPNNRFLAERTGGTYSTLKVQPAELEDSGVYFCASSRYRGPLNYNEQFFGPGTRLTVL.